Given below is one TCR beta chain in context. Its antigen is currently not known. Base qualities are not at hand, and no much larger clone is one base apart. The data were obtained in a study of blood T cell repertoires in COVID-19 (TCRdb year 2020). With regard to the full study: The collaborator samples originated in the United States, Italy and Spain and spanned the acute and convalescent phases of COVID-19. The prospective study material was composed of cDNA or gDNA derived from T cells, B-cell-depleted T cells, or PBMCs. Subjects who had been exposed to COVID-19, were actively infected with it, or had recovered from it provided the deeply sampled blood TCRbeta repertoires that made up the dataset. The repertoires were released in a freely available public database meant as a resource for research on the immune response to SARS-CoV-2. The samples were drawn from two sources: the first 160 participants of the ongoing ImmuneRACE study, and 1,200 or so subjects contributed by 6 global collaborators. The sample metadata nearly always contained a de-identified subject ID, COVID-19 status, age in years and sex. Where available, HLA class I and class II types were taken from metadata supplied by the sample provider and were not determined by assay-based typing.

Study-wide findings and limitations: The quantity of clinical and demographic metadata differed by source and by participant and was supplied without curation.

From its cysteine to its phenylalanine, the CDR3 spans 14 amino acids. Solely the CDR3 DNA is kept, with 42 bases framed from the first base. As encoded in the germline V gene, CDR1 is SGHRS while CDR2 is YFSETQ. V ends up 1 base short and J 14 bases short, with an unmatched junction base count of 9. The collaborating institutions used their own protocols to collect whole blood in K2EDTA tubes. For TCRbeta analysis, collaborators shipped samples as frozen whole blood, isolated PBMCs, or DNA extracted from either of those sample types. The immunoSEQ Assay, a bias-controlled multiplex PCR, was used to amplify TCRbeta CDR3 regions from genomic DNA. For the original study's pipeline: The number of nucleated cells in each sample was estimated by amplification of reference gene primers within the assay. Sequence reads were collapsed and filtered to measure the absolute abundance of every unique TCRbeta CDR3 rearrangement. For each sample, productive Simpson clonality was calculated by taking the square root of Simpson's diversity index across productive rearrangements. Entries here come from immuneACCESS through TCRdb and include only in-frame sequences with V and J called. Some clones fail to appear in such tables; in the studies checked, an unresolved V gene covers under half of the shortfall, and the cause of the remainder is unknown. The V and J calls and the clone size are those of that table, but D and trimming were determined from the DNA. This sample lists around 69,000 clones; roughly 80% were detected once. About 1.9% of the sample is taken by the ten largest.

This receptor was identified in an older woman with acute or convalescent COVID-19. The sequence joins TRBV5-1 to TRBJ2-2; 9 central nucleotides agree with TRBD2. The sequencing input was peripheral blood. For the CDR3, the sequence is CASSLLTSGSILFF. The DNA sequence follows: TGCGCCAGCAGCTTGCTGACTAGCGGATCGATCCTGTTTTTT.